The 26 T cell receptor beta chains presented below share a single source sample, sequenced in a study of immune cell composition in non-small cell lung cancer. Data came from immunoSEQ multiplex PCR; TCRdb stores just in-frame clones and leaves some out. The sample yields fewer than 15,000 clones, 55% to 75% seen once. The sequencing input was lung tumor tissue. These TCRs come from a human donor with non-small cell lung cancer.

In the case of this clone: The sample has other DNA sequences that encode this CDR3 too. The chain has TRBV29-1 and TRBJ1-5; 7 bases align to TRBD1. The CDR3 spans 13 residues. Germline V lookup: CDR1 SQVTM, CDR2 ANQGSEA. The junction had 3 bases not matched to a gene; V was cut back by 6 bases and J by 1 base. CDR3 sequence (DNA): TGCAGCGTGCCGGGACAGAGCAATCAGCCCCAGCATTTT. Translating gives CSVPGQSNQPQHF.

CDR3 loop: CAVQVSYNEQFF. The DNA for the CDR3 is TGTGCCGTCCAGGTGTCCTACAATGAGCAGTTCTTC. V is TRBV7-7 and J is TRBJ2-1; D gene ambiguous. In germline, CDR1 is SSHAT, CDR2 FNYEAQ (reference sequence). Trimming pared 11 bases from V and 1 base from J, leaving 9 bases between. This CDR3 has 12 amino acids.

The chain is built from TRBV19 and TRBJ1-5; 8 bases line up with TRBD1. The length of the CDR3 is 14 residues. After removal of 4 bases from V and 9 bases from J, the junction contained 8 bases not matched to a gene. Per germline, CDR1 LNHDA and CDR2 SQIVND (reference sequence). The chain's CDR3 is CASSSTGGVGPQHF. CDR3 DNA: TGTGCCAGTAGTAGTACAGGGGGAGTAGGGCCCCAGCATTTT.

This chain uses TRBV7-9 with TRBJ2-7; 10 nucleotides line up with TRBD1. The junction had 6 bases not matched to a gene; V was cut back by 6 bases and J by 4 bases. The CDR3 is made up of 14 amino acids. CDR1 and CDR2 from the germline V gene are SEHNR and FQNEAQ (reference sequence). The CDR3, as DNA: TGTGCCAGCAGAAACGACAGGGGGCCATACGAGCAGTACTTC. It yields the protein CASRNDRGPYEQYF.

Only a few counts were recorded for this clone. This CDR3 reads CASSFPGNTEAFF. The CDR3 coding sequence is TGCGCCAGCAGCTTCCCCGGGAACACTGAAGCTTTCTTT. The chain combines TRBV5-1 with TRBJ1-1; the D is unclear. This CDR3 region has 13 residues. Germline CDR1 SGHRS, CDR2 YFSETQ. Trimming stripped 2 bases from V and 1 base from J, with 6 bases between. The full variable domain, rest sourced from reference TRBV5-1 and TRBJ1-1, is KAGVTQTPRYLIKTRGQQVTLSCSPISGHRSVSWYQQTPGQGLQFLFEYFSETQRNKGNFPGRFSGRQFSNSRSEMNVSTLELGDSALYLCASSFPGNTEAFFGQGTRLTVV.

This clone was counted a few times. This sequence joins TRBV25-1 and TRBJ1-6; tentatively, D is TRBD1 (6 bases). V lost 4 bases, J lost 5 bases, and 12 bases lay in between. Germline loops: CDR1 MGHDK, CDR2 SYGVNS. CDR3 size: 15 residues. In DNA, the CDR3 is TGTGCCAGCAGTGTACTGACAGGAGATAATTCACCCCTCCACTTT. It translates to CASSVLTGDNSPLHF. Complete variable domain (other parts from reference TRBV25-1 and TRBJ1-6): EADIYQTPRYLVIGTGKKITLECSQTMGHDKMYWYQQDPGMELHLIHYSYGVNSTEKGDLSSESTVSRIRTEHFPLTLESARPSHTSQYLCASSVLTGDNSPLHFGNGTRLTVT.

This clone was detected only a few times. The chain joins TRBV2 to TRBJ2-2; D is unclear. V lost 7 bases and J lost 1, with 4 bases in between. The CDR3 runs to 12 residues. Germline CDR1 SNHLY, CDR2 FYNNEI. The DNA of the CDR3 is TGTGCCAGCACCGTGAACACCGGGGAGCTGTTTTTT. This encodes CASTVNTGELFF. Complete variable domain (other parts from reference TRBV2 and TRBJ2-2): EPEVTQTPSHQVTQMGQEVILRCVPISNHLYFYWYRQILGQKVEFLVSFYNNEISEKSEIFDDQFSVERPDGSNFTLKIRSTKLEDSAMYFCASTVNTGELFFGEGSRLTVL.

The CDR3 reads CASSLGAGRDYEQYF. For the CDR3, the DNA is TGTGCCAGCAGCTTAGGTGCGGGGAGAGACTACGAGCAGTACTTC. This sequence joins TRBV7-9 and TRBJ2-7; a weak D match, TRBD2 (6 bases). This CDR3 comprises 15 residues. V was pared by 1 base and J by 3 bases, with 13 bases between. Germline CDR1 and CDR2: SEHNR and FQNEAQ (reference sequence).

The chain carries TRBV27 and TRBJ2-7; maybe TRBD2 (6 bases). CDR3 length equals 14 residues. The V gene lost 5 bases and the J gene lost 5 bases, with 16 bases spanning the gap. The germline V gene has CDR1 MNHEY and CDR2 SMNVEV (reference sequence). CDR3 in amino acids: CASSISGLNNEQYF. CDR3 in DNA: TGTGCCAGCAGTATAAGCGGGCTAAATAACGAGCAGTACTTC.

V and J are TRBV15 and TRBJ2-1; the match to TRBD1 covers 9 bases. CDR3 length: 16 residues. V lost 5 bases, J lost 3 bases, and 8 bases stayed unmatched. CDR1 and CDR2 from the germline V gene are LNHNV and YYDKDF (reference sequence). CDR3 in DNA: TGTGCCACCAGCTCCCCGGACAGGGGCTTCTACAATGAGCAGTTCTTC. It is translated as CATSSPDRGFYNEQFF.

This clone was picked up a small number of times. The V gene is TRBV12-2, the J gene TRBJ1-5; the table calls TRBD1, which could not be checked here. TRBV12-2 is a pseudogene locus. The CDR3 has 17 amino acids. CDR3 amino acids: CASRLVLGQGMERAQHF. The CDR3 DNA reads as TGTGCAAGTCGCTTAGTATTGGGACAGGGAATGGAAAGGGCTCAGCATTTT.

This clone came up a few times. The chain uses TRBV19 and TRBJ1-5, with TRBD1 identical over 8 bases. From germline, CDR1 is LNHDA and CDR2 SQIVND (reference sequence). J was trimmed by 4 bases and V by 3 bases; bases with no gene match: 14. This CDR3 contains 18 residues. CDR3 in amino acids: CASSIGGRGTGVNQPQHF. CDR3 DNA sequence: TGTGCCAGTAGTATTGGGGGGAGGGGGACAGGAGTAAATCAGCCCCAGCATTTT.

The table lists this clone with a few counts. CDR3 in amino acids: CASSPWTGKSYEQYF. The DNA for the CDR3 is TGTGCCAGTAGCCCATGGACAGGGAAATCCTACGAGCAGTACTTC. This sequence joins TRBV19 and TRBJ2-7, with 8 bases aligning to TRBD1. This CDR3 contains 15 residues. Germline V lookup: CDR1 LNHDA, CDR2 SQIVND (reference sequence). Trimming at V came to 6 bases and at J to 1 base, leaving 8 bases not matched to a gene.

This chain connects TRBV5-1 to TRBJ1-1; 9 positions match TRBD1. Per the germline V gene, CDR1 is SGHRS and CDR2 is YFSETQ. The ends lost 4 bases at V and 5 bases at J; junction bases unmatched: 9. This CDR3 region has 15 residues. CDR3 in amino acids: CASSAGQGRWTEAFF. The CDR3 coding sequence is TGCGCCAGCAGCGCGGGACAGGGAAGGTGGACTGAAGCTTTCTTT. Full variable domain (missing parts from reference TRBV5-1 and TRBJ1-1): KAGVTQTPRYLIKTRGQQVTLSCSPISGHRSVSWYQQTPGQGLQFLFEYFSETQRNKGNFPGRFSGRQFSNSRSEMNVSTLELGDSALYLCASSAGQGRWTEAFFGQGTRLTVV.

The V call is TRBV2, the J call TRBJ2-7; 7 positions agree with TRBD1. V was pared by 3 bases and J by 6 bases, with 8 bases of the junction left unmatched. CDR3 length equals 14 residues. Germline V CDR1 and CDR2: SNHLY, FYNNEI. This CDR3 is CASSEKQGVTEQYF. The CDR3 DNA is TGTGCCAGCAGTGAGAAGCAGGGGGTAACCGAGCAGTACTTC. The whole variable domain, remainder taken from reference TRBV2 and TRBJ2-7, is EPEVTQTPSHQVTQMGQEVILRCVPISNHLYFYWYRQILGQKVEFLVSFYNNEISEKSEIFDDQFSVERPDGSNFTLKIRSTKLEDSAMYFCASSEKQGVTEQYFGPGTRLTVT.

There are a few counts of this clone. The chain combines TRBV4-1 with TRBJ2-4; D is unclear. This CDR3 is built from 14 residues. Trimming shortened V by 0 bases and J by 5 bases, and 8 bases separated the two germline ends. Germline lookup yields CDR1 MGHRA and CDR2 YSYEKL. CDR3 amino acids: CASSQEYRQNIQYF. CDR3 coding DNA: TGCGCCAGCAGCCAAGAGTACAGACAAAACATTCAGTACTTC.

The V and J genes are TRBV19 and TRBJ2-7; 7 positions agree with TRBD1. CDR1 and CDR2 (germline): LNHDA, SQIVND (reference sequence). V lost 4 bases to trimming and J lost 4 bases; unmatched junction nucleotides: 10. CDR3 size: 15 residues. The CDR3 loop is CASSKGNRGTYEQYF. In nucleotides, the CDR3 is TGTGCCAGTAGTAAGGGCAACAGGGGAACGTACGAGCAGTACTTC.

This clone was observed a few times. The rearrangement joins TRBV7-8 to TRBJ1-1, with 8 nucleotides matching TRBD1. Trimming removed 2 bases from V and 5 bases from J; junction bases left unmatched: 4. The germline gives CDR1 SGHVS, CDR2 FQNEAQ. The CDR3 length is 14 residues. The CDR3 protein is CASSLRTGQTEAFF. The CDR3 nucleotides are TGTGCCAGCAGCTTACGGACAGGGCAAACTGAAGCTTTCTTT.

J is TRBJ1-2 and V is TRBV6-6; tentatively, D is TRBD1 (6 bases). V was shortened by 6 bases and J by 8 bases, with 22 bases between the two germline ends. The germline CDR1 and CDR2 sequences are MNHNY and SVGAGI (reference sequence). This CDR3 contains 15 residues. The CDR3 nucleotides read TGTGCCAGCAGCTCACTAAGACAGGCGTCGGTCGGCTACACCTTC. It translates to CASSSLRQASVGYTF.

This sequence joins TRBV2 and TRBJ1-4, with 7 bases aligning to TRBD1. The germline gives CDR1 SNHLY, CDR2 FYNNEI. V lost 5 bases to trimming and J lost 0 bases; unmatched junction nucleotides: 6. The CDR3 sequence is 16 residues long. CDR3 in amino acids: CASSRDSLATNEKLFF. CDR3 DNA sequence: TGTGCCAGCAGTAGGGACAGCCTTGCAACTAATGAAAAACTGTTTTTT.

The genes are TRBV5-1 and TRBJ1-2; TRBD1 might be the D (6 bases). Germline values: CDR1 SGHRS, CDR2 YFSETQ. Trimming removed 6 bases at V and 2 bases at J, with 20 bases between. The CDR3 has 16 amino acids. CDR3 protein: CASTVLPPGHNYGYTF. In DNA, the CDR3 is TGCGCCAGCACCGTCCTCCCCCCGGGACACAACTATGGCTACACCTTC. The full variable domain, in which reference TRBV5-1 and TRBJ1-2 provide the parts outside the CDR3, is KAGVTQTPRYLIKTRGQQVTLSCSPISGHRSVSWYQQTPGQGLQFLFEYFSETQRNKGNFPGRFSGRQFSNSRSEMNVSTLELGDSALYLCASTVLPPGHNYGYTFGSGTRLTVV.

This clone was seen a single time. This chain uses TRBV5-4 with TRBJ2-3; TRBD2 might be the D (7 bases). V gave up 7 bases and J gave up 1 base, with 16 bases separating them. This CDR3 spans 15 amino acids. The germline V gene has CDR1 SGHNT and CDR2 YYREEE (reference sequence). CDR3 bases: TGTGCCAGCCGTGACGGGGGGCGAGGCACAGATACGCAGTATTTT. Protein product: CASRDGGRGTDTQYF.

The chain uses TRBV6-5 and TRBJ2-5; tentatively, D is TRBD2 (6 bases). With 0 bases removed from V and 2 bases from J, the gap between germline ends came to 10 bases. The CDR3 has 15 residues. Germline lookup yields CDR1 MNHEY and CDR2 SVGAGI. CDR3 sequence: CASSYSWRDQETQYF. The CDR3 DNA reads as TGTGCCAGCAGTTACTCCTGGAGGGATCAAGAGACCCAGTACTTC.

The rearrangement joins TRBV7-2 to TRBJ1-3; perhaps TRBD1 as D (5 bases). Deletions cut 4 bases from V and 2 bases from J, with 15 bases between. CDR1 is SGHTA, CDR2 FQGNSA, per germline. This CDR3 contains 16 residues. The CDR3: CASSSGMGTAGNTIYF. CDR3 bases: TGTGCCAGCAGCTCCGGTATGGGGACTGCTGGAAACACCATATATTTT.

This chain uses TRBV9 with TRBJ1-4; 8 bases are shared with TRBD1. J gave up 0 bases and V 2 bases, and 6 bases lay outside the gene matches. CDR1 is SGDLS, CDR2 YYNGEE, per germline. The CDR3 is 17 residues long. CDR3 nucleotides: TGTGCCAGCAGCGTCGACAGGGGAAGTGCAACTAATGAAAAACTGTTTTTT. Protein: CASSVDRGSATNEKLFF.

The J gene is TRBJ1-4, the V gene TRBV7-6; D is undetermined. Germline-derived CDR1 and CDR2 are SGHVS and FNYEAQ. This CDR3 is 13 amino acids long. V lost 5 bases, J lost 4 bases, and 8 bases lay in between. This chain's CDR3 is CASSPAGNEKLFF. The CDR3 nucleotides are TGTGCCAGCAGCCCCGCGGGTAATGAAAAACTGTTTTTT.